The 23 T cell receptor beta chains presented below share a single source sample, sequenced in a study of control samples from healthy donors and cancer patients. Profiled with immunoSEQ multiplex PCR; TCRdb holds only in-frame clones, not every one. This table has 150,000 to 200,000 clones, 91% appearing once. Sequenced sample: blood. These receptor sequences come from a middle-aged woman in good health.

The CDR3 coding sequence is TGTGCCGGACAGGAGGAAGGGCACACCGGGGAGCTGTTTTTT. It is translated as CAGQEEGHTGELFF. This chain uses TRBV5-8 with TRBJ2-2; TRBD1 matches at 7 bases. The germline CDR1 and CDR2 sequences are SGHTS and YDEGEE. The V segment lost 10 bases and the J segment 3 bases; nucleotides outside the gene matches: 9. CDR3 length equals 14 residues.

The chain links TRBV6-4 to TRBJ1-3; no clear D. The CDR3 runs to 17 residues. V was cut by 6 bases and J by 2 bases, with 20 bases left in between. CDR1 is MRHNA, CDR2 SNTAGT, per germline. The CDR3 loop reads CASRAIGRGVAGNTIYF. The DNA of the CDR3 is TGTGCCAGCAGAGCGATTGGGCGGGGTGTCGCTGGAAACACCATATATTTT.

This clone occurred once. The chain carries TRBV7-9 and TRBJ2-6; D gene ambiguous. The CDR3 extends over 13 amino acids. The V gene's germline CDR1 is SEHNR and CDR2 FQNEAQ (reference sequence). Trimming took off 5 bases at V and 2 bases at J, with 4 bases between the two ends. The CDR3 spells CASSPPGANVLTF. For the CDR3, the DNA is TGTGCCAGCAGCCCTCCTGGGGCCAACGTCCTGACTTTC.

The chain has TRBV4-1 and TRBJ2-7, with D perhaps matching TRBD2 (5 bases). Germline V gene data show CDR1 as MGHRA and CDR2 as YSYEKL. V was clipped by 5 bases and J by 4 bases, with 15 bases between them. The CDR3 runs 14 residues. The DNA for the CDR3 is TGCGCCAGCAGCGGTGGGAGAGGGCTGTACGAGCAGTACTTC. Translating gives CASSGGRGLYEQYF.

V is TRBV29-1 and J is TRBJ1-2; the match to TRBD1 covers 10 bases. Germline assignment: CDR1 SQVTM and CDR2 ANQGSEA. The trim removed 8 bases at V and 0 bases at J, leaving 9 bases unmatched. This CDR3 is 15 amino acids long. The CDR3 DNA reads as TGCAGCTACCGGGACAGGGGAGGGCCTAACTATGGCTACACCTTC. Its translation: CSYRDRGGPNYGYTF. Variable domain in full (rest from reference TRBV29-1 and TRBJ1-2): SAVISQKPSRDICQRGTSLTIQCQVDSQVTMMFWYRQQPGQSLTLIATANQGSEATYESGFVIDKFPISRPNLTFSTLTVSNMSPEDSSIYLCSYRDRGGPNYGYTFGSGTRLTVV.

This clone was found a few times. V and J are TRBV7-7 and TRBJ2-5; TRBD2 matches 8 bases. Trimming at V came to 2 bases and at J to 5 bases, leaving 7 bases not matched to a gene. CDR1 is SSHAT, CDR2 FNYEAQ, per germline (reference sequence). The CDR3 has 15 residues. In DNA, the CDR3 is TGTGCCAGCAGCTTAATGGGACTAGAATCGGAGACCCAGTACTTC. Translating it yields CASSLMGLESETQYF.

The chain couples TRBV27 to TRBJ1-5; D remains ambiguous. Trimming took 6 bases from V and 3 from J, leaving 12 bases between them. The CDR3 is 14 residues long. Germline assignment: CDR1 MNHEY and CDR2 SMNVEV (reference sequence). The CDR3: CASSLSPHNQPQHF. The CDR3 bases are TGTGCCAGCAGCCTTTCCCCCCACAATCAGCCCCAGCATTTT.

The V and J genes are TRBV27 and TRBJ1-6, with D uncertain. Germline-derived CDR1 and CDR2 are MNHEY and SMNVEV (reference sequence). CDR3 length: 16 residues. Deletions cut 9 bases from V and 7 bases from J, with 22 bases between. The CDR3 region has the DNA TGTGCCAGTTCCCTTACCCCCGGGCGGGTGAATTCACCCCTCCACTTT. Amino acids: CASSLTPGRVNSPLHF.

The chain joins TRBV7-3 to TRBJ2-3, with D hard to call. The CDR3 extends over 13 amino acids. Trimming removed 1 base at V and 2 bases at J, with 4 bases between. Germline-derived CDR1 and CDR2 are SGHTA and FQGTGA. CDR3 nucleotides: TGTGCCAGCAGCTTAATCGCCACAGATACGCAGTATTTT. Its protein is CASSLIATDTQYF.

This clone was recorded once. V is TRBV27 and J is TRBJ2-3; weak D call: TRBD1 (6 bases). Germline V CDR1 and CDR2: MNHEY, SMNVEV (reference sequence). The V end was cut by 5 bases, the J end by 0 bases, with 12 bases between. CDR3 length: 15 residues. The CDR3 loop reads CASSPWTASTDTQYF. CDR3 nucleotide sequence: TGTGCCAGCAGTCCGTGGACAGCTAGCACAGATACGCAGTATTTT.

The chain employs TRBV6-5 and TRBJ1-1; TRBD1 might be the D (5 bases). There are 16 residues in the CDR3. The V gene's germline CDR1 is MNHEY and CDR2 SVGAGI. The germline V and J ends were trimmed by 0 bases and 4 bases, with 15 bases remaining between them. The CDR3 coding sequence is TGTGCCAGCAGTTACTCGATAGGGGCACGGAGCACTGAAGCTTTCTTT. Its protein product is CASSYSIGARSTEAFF.

V gene TRBV19 combines with J gene TRBJ2-1, with D perhaps matching TRBD2 (6 bases). CDR1 and CDR2 (germline): LNHDA, SQIVND (reference sequence). The germline V and J ends were trimmed by 9 bases and 8 bases, with 20 bases remaining between them. The CDR3 sequence is 14 residues long. The CDR3 protein is CASQPGPRRDEQFF. The DNA for the CDR3 is TGTGCCAGCCAGCCGGGACCTCGGAGGGATGAGCAGTTCTTC.

The chain joins TRBV7-2 to TRBJ2-2; 12 bases map to TRBD2. Germline V gene sequence: CDR1 SGHTA, CDR2 FQGNSA. The J segment lost 6 bases and the V segment lost 1 base, leaving 0 bases of the junction unmatched. This CDR3 is 15 amino acids long. CDR3 bases: TGTGCCAGCAGCTTAGGACTAGCGGGGGCCGGGGAGCTGTTTTTT. Translating gives CASSLGLAGAGELFF.

This clone was observed a handful of times. The rearrangement joins TRBV12-3 or TRBV12-4 to TRBJ2-7; D may be TRBD2 (6 bases). The CDR3 has 12 amino acids. Trimming removed 4 bases from V and 3 bases from J, with 7 bases in between. CDR3 DNA: TGTGCCAGCAGTTACGGGGGCTACGAGCAGTACTTC. Amino acids: CASSYGGYEQYF.

The chain recombines TRBV7-9 with TRBJ2-7; the D call may be TRBD1 or TRBD2 (6 bases each). V was pared by 5 bases and J by 3 bases, with 17 bases between. The germline gives CDR1 SEHNR, CDR2 FQNEAQ (reference sequence). The CDR3 is made up of 15 amino acids. Here the CDR3 reads CASSPGGQGYYEQYF. The CDR3 region has the DNA TGTGCCAGCAGCCCCGGGGGTCAGGGGTACTACGAGCAGTACTTC. The entire variable domain, with the rest obtained from reference TRBV7-9 and TRBJ2-7, is as follows: DTGVSQNPRHKITKRGQNVTFRCDPISEHNRLYWYRQTLGQGPEFLTYFQNEAQLEKSRLLSDRFSAERPKGSFSTLEIQRTEQGDSAMYLCASSPGGQGYYEQYFGPGTRLTVT.

V is TRBV28 and J is TRBJ1-1; D gene uncertain. The V end was cut by 6 bases, the J end by 0 bases, with 5 bases between. In germline, CDR1 is MDHEN, CDR2 SYDVKM. CDR3 length equals 12 residues. CDR3 amino acids: CASRSLNTEAFF. Here the CDR3 DNA reads TGTGCCAGCAGGTCCCTGAACACTGAAGCTTTCTTT.

V usage is TRBV6-5 and J usage is TRBJ1-1; no reliable D call. With 1 base removed from V and 1 base from J, the gap between germline ends came to 10 bases. The CDR3 has 15 amino acids. Germline values: CDR1 MNHEY, CDR2 SVGAGI. CDR3 region: CASSYLTIGNTEAFF. The CDR3 DNA follows: TGTGCCAGCAGTTACTTGACAATTGGGAACACTGAAGCTTTCTTT.

This chain uses TRBV10-1 with TRBJ1-2; tentatively, D is TRBD1 (6 bases). This CDR3 has 12 amino acids. The germline V gene has CDR1 WNHNN and CDR2 SYGVQD (reference sequence). V was shortened by 5 bases and J by 4 bases, with 8 bases between the two germline ends. Here the CDR3 reads CASSPGAYGYTF. CDR3 nucleotide sequence: TGCGCCAGCAGTCCAGGGGCCTATGGCTACACCTTC.

The V call is TRBV6-5, the J call TRBJ1-1; tentative D call: TRBD1 (6 bases). The germline V gene encodes CDR1 MNHEY and CDR2 SVGAGI. This CDR3 region has 13 residues. CDR3 sequence reads: CAHRAGENTEAFF. DNA of the CDR3: TGTGCTCACCGAGCAGGGGAGAACACTGAAGCTTTCTTT.

This clone has a single count. This sequence joins TRBV15 and TRBJ1-2, with D perhaps TRBD1 (6 bases). The germline V gene encodes CDR1 LNHNV and CDR2 YYDKDF (reference sequence). CDR3 length equals 15 residues. V lost 1 base and J 0 bases, leaving 9 bases between the germline ends. The CDR3 nucleotides read TGTGCCACCAGCAGAGGGGGGGCCGCTAACTATGGCTACACCTTC. Translation gives CATSRGGAANYGYTF.

This chain joins TRBV27 and TRBJ1-1; no definite D call. Germline V gene sequence: CDR1 MNHEY, CDR2 SMNVEV (reference sequence). CDR3 length: 13 residues. With 3 bases removed from V and 3 bases from J, the gap between germline ends came to 8 bases. CDR3 DNA: TGTGCCAGCAGTTTCGACGTTGACACTGAAGCTTTCTTT. It yields the protein CASSFDVDTEAFF.

The CDR3 sequence is CASSYRGSPYNEQFF. DNA for the CDR3: TGTGCCAGCAGTTACCGCGGGTCCCCCTACAATGAGCAGTTCTTC. V usage is TRBV6-2 or TRBV6-3 and J usage is TRBJ2-1; a possible D gene is TRBD2 (5 bases). Trimming cost V 2 bases and J 2 bases, with 10 bases left between them. Germline V gives CDR1 MNHEY, CDR2 SVGEGT. The CDR3 runs to 15 residues.

This clone showed up just once. This chain links TRBV4-1 with TRBJ1-1; D is undetermined. Trimming stripped 0 bases from V and 6 bases from J, with 11 bases between. The germline V gene has CDR1 MGHRA and CDR2 YSYEKL. The CDR3 consists of 14 residues. The CDR3 sequence: CASSQDRIAAEAFF. For the CDR3, the DNA is TGCGCCAGCAGCCAAGATCGAATAGCGGCTGAAGCTTTCTTT.